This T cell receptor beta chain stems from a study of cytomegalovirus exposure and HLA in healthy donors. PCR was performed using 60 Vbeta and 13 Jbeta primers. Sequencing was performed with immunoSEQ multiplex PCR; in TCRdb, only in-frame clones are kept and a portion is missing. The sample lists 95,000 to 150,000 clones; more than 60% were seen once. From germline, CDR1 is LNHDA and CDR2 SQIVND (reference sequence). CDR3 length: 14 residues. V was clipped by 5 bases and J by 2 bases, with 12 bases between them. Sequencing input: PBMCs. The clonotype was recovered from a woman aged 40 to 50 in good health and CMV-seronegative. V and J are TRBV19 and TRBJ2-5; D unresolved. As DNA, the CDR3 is TGTGCCAGTAGTTCTCTGCTAGGTCAAGAGACCCAGTACTTC. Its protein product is CASSSLLGQETQYF.